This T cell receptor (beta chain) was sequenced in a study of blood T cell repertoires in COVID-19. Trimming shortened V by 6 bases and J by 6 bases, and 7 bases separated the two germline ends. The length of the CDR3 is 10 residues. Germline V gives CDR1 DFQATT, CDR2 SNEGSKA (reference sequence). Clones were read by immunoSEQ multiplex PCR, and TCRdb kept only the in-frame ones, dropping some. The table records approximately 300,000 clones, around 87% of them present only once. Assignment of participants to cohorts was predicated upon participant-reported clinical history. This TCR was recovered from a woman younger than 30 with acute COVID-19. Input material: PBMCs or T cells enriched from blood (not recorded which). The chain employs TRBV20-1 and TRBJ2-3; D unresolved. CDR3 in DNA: TGCAGTGCGCAGGCTGATACGCAGTATTTT. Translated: CSAQADTQYF.